This is a list of T cell receptor beta chains from one sample in a study of blood T cell repertoires in COVID-19. The assay was immunoSEQ multiplex PCR, and TCRdb's table has in-frame clones only and misses some. The sample shows 180,000 or so clones, 89% of them seen only once. What was sequenced was peripheral blood. The origin of the receptors is a man aged 35-49 years with acute or convalescent COVID-19. CDR3s include the opening cysteine and the closing phenylalanine or tryptophan. The order of the fields is V gene, D gene, J gene, clone size, CDR3 protein, CDR3 DNA. A D gene is named only where the DNA matches it firmly. Clone size appears in some rows only: once, few, many, or a class for an expanded clone.

TRBV18	NA	TRBJ2-2	NA	CASSPRTANTGELFF	TGTGCCAGCTCACCTCGGACAGCAAACACCGGGGAGCTGTTTTTT
TRBV10-3	TRBD1	TRBJ2-2	NA	CAISQLQGTGELFF	TGTGCCATCTCTCAATTACAGGGGACCGGGGAGCTGTTTTTT
TRBV2	TRBD1	TRBJ2-1	once	CASRGTGRYNEQFF	TGTGCCAGCAGGGGGACAGGGAGATACAATGAGCAGTTCTTC
TRBV5-4	TRBD1	TRBJ2-2	few	CASSPLGQGAVTGELFF	TGTGCCAGCAGTCCACTTGGTCAGGGGGCTGTAACCGGGGAGCTGTTTTTT
TRBV7-2	TRBD2	TRBJ2-5	once	CASSFQRGQETQYF	TGTGCCAGCAGCTTCCAGCGGGGACAAGAGACCCAGTACTTC
TRBV10-2	NA	TRBJ2-3	NA	CASSAPGGTDTQYF	TGCGCCAGCAGTGCTCCCGGGGGCACAGATACGCAGTATTTT
TRBV19	NA	TRBJ1-2	NA	CASRGFYGYTF	TGTGCCAGTAGGGGCTTCTATGGCTACACCTTC
TRBV9	NA	TRBJ2-3	NA	CASSVVASITDTQYF	TGTGCCAGCAGCGTAGTGGCTTCCATCACAGATACGCAGTATTTT
TRBV4-1	NA	TRBJ1-1	NA	CASSQDPRNTEAFF	TGCGCCAGCAGCCAAGATCCGCGTAACACTGAAGCTTTCTTT
TRBV6-5	TRBD2	TRBJ2-1	NA	CASSYSGGSYNEQFF	TGTGCCAGCAGTTACTCCGGGGGGTCCTACAATGAGCAGTTCTTC
TRBV6-5	TRBD1	TRBJ1-2	NA	CASSYTGTEANYGYTF	TGTGCCAGCAGTTACACCGGGACAGAAGCTAACTATGGCTACACCTTC
TRBV7-9	NA	TRBJ1-6	NA	CASIKSSGASSYNSPLHF	TGTGCCAGCATCAAATCATCGGGAGCTAGCTCCTATAATTCACCCCTCCACTTT
TRBV5-1	TRBD1	TRBJ1-2	few	CASSLTTTGVGYTF	TGCGCCAGCAGCTTGACGACGACAGGGGTTGGCTACACCTTC
TRBV5-4	NA	TRBJ2-1	NA	CASSRPDSNEQFF	TGTGCCAGCAGCAGACCCGACAGTAATGAGCAGTTCTTC
TRBV2	TRBD2	TRBJ2-5	NA	CASKWGGTETQYF	TGTGCCAGCAAATGGGGGGGGACGGAGACCCAGTACTTC
TRBV7-9	NA	TRBJ1-4	NA	CASSLVGANEKLFF	TGTGCCAGCAGCTTAGTAGGGGCAAATGAAAAACTGTTTTTT
TRBV7-9	TRBD1	TRBJ1-2	few	CASTNRHTGERNYGYTF	TGTGCCAGCACCAACCGACACACAGGGGAGCGCAACTATGGCTACACCTTC
TRBV12-3/TRBV12-4	NA	TRBJ1-1	NA	CASRGTRWTEAFF	TGTGCCAGCAGGGGGACAAGATGGACTGAAGCTTTCTTT
TRBV4-1	NA	TRBJ1-5	NA	CASSQFEDQPQHF	TGCGCCAGCAGCCAATTTGAGGATCAGCCCCAGCATTTT
TRBV9	NA	TRBJ2-2	NA	CASSYGEHTGELFF	TGTGCCAGCAGCTACGGGGAACACACCGGGGAGCTGTTTTTT
TRBV5-1	NA	TRBJ2-7	NA	CASSIRGPPYEQYF	TGCGCCAGCAGCATACGGGGTCCTCCCTACGAGCAGTACTTC
TRBV6-5	TRBD1	TRBJ1-5	NA	CASRTGDASNQPQHF	TGTGCCAGCAGGACAGGGGACGCTAGCAATCAGCCCCAGCATTTT
TRBV28	TRBD2	TRBJ2-1	NA	CASSALSGGAWNEQFF	TGTGCCAGCAGTGCACTTAGCGGGGGGGCGTGGAATGAGCAGTTCTTC
TRBV18	NA	TRBJ1-6	NA	CASSPSSYNSPLHF	TGTGCCAGCTCACCGAGCTCCTATAATTCACCCCTCCACTTT
TRBV15	TRBD1	TRBJ1-2	NA	CATSRERTGSGYTF	TGTGCCACCAGCAGAGAGAGGACAGGGTCTGGCTACACCTTC
TRBV4-3	NA	TRBJ2-3	NA	CASSVGRGYTDTQYF	TGCGCCAGCAGCGTAGGACGGGGATACACAGATACGCAGTATTTT
TRBV5-1	NA	TRBJ2-7	NA	CASSLGALNTYEQYF	TGCGCCAGCAGCTTAGGGGCCTTGAACACCTACGAGCAGTACTTC
TRBV6-6	TRBD1	TRBJ2-3	NA	CASSQAPGTGVTDTQYF	TGTGCCAGCAGTCAGGCGCCCGGGACAGGGGTTACCGATACGCAGTATTTT
TRBV7-9	TRBD1	TRBJ2-6	NA	CASSFPGQGVTGANVLTF	TGTGCCAGCAGCTTTCCGGGACAGGGGGTAACTGGGGCCAACGTCCTGACTTTC
TRBV29-1	TRBD1	TRBJ2-7	NA	CSVGDRGQGEQYF	TGTAGCGTTGGGGACAGGGGGCAGGGCGAGCAGTACTTC
TRBV7-2	NA	TRBJ2-5	NA	CASSLGVAPRQETQYF	TGTGCCAGCAGCTTAGGTGTAGCACCCCGCCAAGAGACCCAGTACTTC
TRBV7-6	NA	TRBJ1-2	NA	CASSPSPGGGGTAYGYTF	TGTGCCAGCAGCCCTAGCCCGGGGGGAGGGGGGACCGCCTATGGCTACACCTTC
TRBV24-1	TRBD1	TRBJ2-7	NA	CATSEGQAMNF	TGTGCCACCAGTGAGGGACAGGCGATGAACTTC
TRBV7-2	NA	TRBJ1-2	NA	CASSFRQTEYGYTF	TGTGCCAGCAGCTTTAGACAGACAGAATATGGCTACACCTTC
TRBV3-1/TRBV3-2	NA	TRBJ2-1	few	CASSQVAGEQFF	TGTGCCAGCAGCCAAGTCGCAGGTGAGCAGTTCTTC
TRBV6-1	NA	TRBJ2-2	NA	CASSEQGRVRTGELFF	TGTGCCAGCAGTGAACAGGGCAGGGTTCGTACCGGGGAGCTGTTTTTT
TRBV5-6	NA	TRBJ2-7	once	CASSLGLVREQYF	TGTGCCAGCAGCTTGGGACTAGTTCGGGAGCAGTACTTC
TRBV6-5	TRBD2	TRBJ2-5	NA	CASSMTSGGVETQYF	TGTGCCAGCAGTATGACTAGCGGGGGAGTGGAGACCCAGTACTTC
TRBV2	NA	TRBJ1-3	NA	CASSTRGSGNTIYF	TGTGCCAGCAGTACCCGGGGCTCTGGAAACACCATATATTTT
TRBV7-3	TRBD2	TRBJ2-1	NA	CASSPSGAYNEQFF	TGTGCCAGCAGCCCTAGCGGGGCTTACAATGAGCAGTTCTTC
TRBV19	NA	TRBJ1-1	NA	CASTNRAGFEAFF	TGTGCCAGTACCAACAGGGCTGGGTTCGAAGCTTTCTTT
TRBV18	TRBD2	TRBJ2-3	NA	CASSLRTSGGPSTDTQYF	TGTGCCAGCTCTCTACGGACTAGCGGGGGGCCTAGCACAGATACGCAGTATTTT
TRBV5-6	NA	TRBJ1-5	NA	CASSLHQTGSEQPQHF	TGTGCCAGCAGCTTGCACCAGACTGGGAGTGAACAGCCCCAGCATTTT
TRBV5-5	NA	TRBJ2-5	NA	CASSLRGQETQYF	TGTGCCAGCAGCTTGAGGGGACAAGAGACCCAGTACTTC
TRBV7-2	NA	TRBJ2-7	NA	CASSPAGVRYEQYF	TGTGCCAGCAGCCCAGCAGGGGTTCGTTACGAGCAGTACTTC
TRBV10-3	NA	TRBJ2-5	few	CAISGQTGPQETQYF	TGTGCCATCAGTGGGCAGACAGGACCACAAGAGACCCAGTACTTC
TRBV19	NA	TRBJ1-3	NA	CASSIYGNSGNTIYF	TGTGCCAGTAGTATCTACGGGAACTCTGGAAACACCATATATTTT
TRBV2	TRBD2	TRBJ2-3	NA	CASSELAGGTDTQYF	TGTGCCAGCAGTGAATTGGCGGGGGGCACAGATACGCAGTATTTT
TRBV7-9	TRBD1	TRBJ2-7	NA	CASSLGIGQGLTFEQYF	TGTGCCAGCAGCTTAGGGATAGGACAGGGACTGACGTTCGAGCAGTACTTC
TRBV9	NA	TRBJ2-7	NA	CAPRAHEQYF	TGTGCCCCCCGAGCCCACGAGCAGTACTTC
TRBV5-1	TRBD1	TRBJ1-1	NA	CASSKGQVSGSEAFF	TGCGCCAGCAGCAAGGGACAGGTGTCTGGGAGTGAAGCTTTCTTT
TRBV21-1	NA	TRBJ2-4	NA	CASSKCERGGSRSKNIQYF	TGTGCCAGCAGCAAATGCGAGCGGGGGGGCTCGAGGTCCAAAAACATTCAGTACTTC
TRBV19	TRBD1	TRBJ2-2	NA	CASRGDRVTGELFF	TGTGCCAGTAGGGGGGACAGGGTTACCGGGGAGCTGTTTTTT
TRBV11-2	NA	TRBJ1-1	NA	CASTLRQNTEAFF	TGTGCCAGCACCCTCAGACAGAACACTGAAGCTTTCTTT
TRBV5-5	NA	TRBJ1-4	NA	CASSLGTYNEKLFF	TGTGCCAGCAGCTTGGGGACTTATAATGAAAAACTGTTTTTT
TRBV5-1	NA	TRBJ2-1	NA	CASSLGEGADYNEQFF	TGCGCCAGCAGCTTGGGGGAAGGGGCGGACTACAATGAGCAGTTCTTC
TRBV2	NA	TRBJ2-1	NA	CASSVRDLGVNEQFF	TGTGCCAGCAGCGTCCGGGACTTAGGGGTCAATGAGCAGTTCTTC
TRBV7-9	TRBD1	TRBJ1-2	few	CASSLNRGDYGYTF	TGTGCCAGCAGCTTAAACAGGGGGGACTATGGCTACACCTTC
TRBV6-5	NA	TRBJ2-3	NA	CASTRQGSPTDTQYF	TGTGCCAGCACTCGTCAGGGATCCCCCACAGATACGCAGTATTTT